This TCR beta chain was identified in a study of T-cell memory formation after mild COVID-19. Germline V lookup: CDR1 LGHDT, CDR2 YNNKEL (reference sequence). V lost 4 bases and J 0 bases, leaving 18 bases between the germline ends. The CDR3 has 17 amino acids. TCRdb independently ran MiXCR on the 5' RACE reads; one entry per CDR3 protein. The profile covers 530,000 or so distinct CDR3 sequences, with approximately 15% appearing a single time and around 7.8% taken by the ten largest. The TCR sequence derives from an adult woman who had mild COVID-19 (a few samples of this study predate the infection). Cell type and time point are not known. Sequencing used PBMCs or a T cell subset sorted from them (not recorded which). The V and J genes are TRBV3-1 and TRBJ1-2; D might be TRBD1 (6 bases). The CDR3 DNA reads TGTGCCAGCAGCCTAGAATCCGGGACACCAGCTAACTATGGCTACACCTTC. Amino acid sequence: CASSLESGTPANYGYTF.